These 16 T cell receptor beta chains originate from one sample sequenced in a study of early T cells in non-severe SARS-CoV-2 infection. One entry per CDR3 protein, called by TCRdb with MiXCR from the 5' RACE reads. The data hold about 77,000 distinct CDR3 sequences, with about 16% observed a single time. The sequencing input was whole blood. The receptor set was obtained from an adult who was a healthcare worker with PCR-confirmed SARS-CoV-2 infection or an uninfected control (not recorded which).

This clonotype was observed a few times. The chain employs TRBV7-2 and TRBJ1-6; D perhaps matches TRBD1 (6 bases). Germline V gene lookup returns CDR1 SGHTA and CDR2 FQGNSA. Trimming removed 5 bases at V and 6 bases at J, with 14 bases between. This CDR3 has 15 residues. CDR3 nucleotide sequence: TGTGCCAGCAGCCTCCGGACAGAAAGTAATTCACCCCTCCACTTT. Encoded protein: CASSLRTESNSPLHF.

The chain joins TRBV28 to TRBJ2-3; TRBD2 matches at 12 bases. Germline CDR1 MDHEN, CDR2 SYDVKM. The V and J ends lost 6 bases and 6 bases, in that order; junction bases with no gene match: 10. This CDR3 contains 16 residues. In nucleotides, the CDR3 is TGTGCCAGCAGCCCCACTAGCGGGGGGTCATGGGATACGCAGTATTTT. As protein: CASSPTSGGSWDTQYF.

The CDR3: CASSPGGRGGPPEAFF. CDR3 bases: TGTGCCAGCAGCCCTGGGGGCAGGGGTGGGCCGCCTGAAGCTTTCTTT. The rearrangement links TRBV12-3 or TRBV12-4 to TRBJ1-1; tentatively, D is TRBD1 (6 bases). V lost 6 bases and J lost 6, with 23 bases in between. There are 16 residues in the CDR3.

This chain uses TRBV19 with TRBJ1-2, with 7 bases matching TRBD1. The CDR3 is 16 residues long. Germline trimming cut 4 bases from V and 1 base from J; bases unmatched to any gene: 9. Germline V gives CDR1 LNHDA, CDR2 SQIVND (reference sequence). CDR3 sequence (DNA): TGTGCCAGTAGTACTCCGACGAGGGGGCATAACTATGGCTACACCTTC. As protein: CASSTPTRGHNYGYTF.

The chain recombines TRBV29-1 with TRBJ1-5, with unresolved D. The germline V gene encodes CDR1 SQVTM and CDR2 ANQGSEA. CDR3 length: 12 amino acids. The CDR3 protein is CGAGGSNQPQHF. CDR3 DNA: TGCGGCGCGGGAGGTAGCAATCAGCCCCAGCATTTT.

This chain joins TRBV7-2 and TRBJ2-7; perhaps TRBD2 as D (6 bases). CDR3 size: 13 residues. The V end was cut by 1 base, the J end by 6 bases, with 10 bases between. Germline assignment: CDR1 SGHTA and CDR2 FQGNSA. Written as DNA, the CDR3 is TGTGCCAGCAGCTTAGGGGGGGTTTCCGAGCAGTACTTC. This encodes CASSLGGVSEQYF.

V gene TRBV6-2 or TRBV6-3 combines with J gene TRBJ2-2; 7 bases align to TRBD1. This CDR3 is 17 amino acids long. Germline V CDR1 and CDR2: MNHEY, SVGEGT. The ends lost 6 bases at V and 5 bases at J; junction bases unmatched: 15. CDR3 region: CASSHGLGQVVTGELFF. The CDR3 DNA reads as TGTGCCAGCAGCCACGGGCTTGGACAGGTTGTAACCGGGGAGCTGTTTTTT.

This clonotype showed up just a few times. The J gene is TRBJ1-5, the V gene TRBV7-2; 9 nucleotides agree with TRBD1. Germline CDR1 SGHTA, CDR2 FQGNSA. The V gene end was trimmed by 5 bases and the J gene end by 1 base; junction bases not matched to a gene: 3. The CDR3 has 15 residues. For the CDR3, the DNA is TGTGCCAGCAGCACAGGGGGCGCAAGCAATCAGCCCCAGCATTTT. It codes for CASSTGGASNQPQHF.

The CDR3 sequence: CASSSDRGWTEAFF. CDR3 DNA: TGTGCCAGCAGTAGTGACAGGGGATGGACTGAAGCTTTCTTT. This rearrangement joins TRBV2 to TRBJ1-1; 8 bases fit TRBD1. V shed 5 bases, J shed 5 bases, and the junction held 7 bases outside the gene matches. This CDR3 spans 14 amino acids. CDR1 is SNHLY and CDR2 is FYNNEI in the germline V gene.

The genes are TRBV28 and TRBJ1-4; maybe TRBD1 (6 bases). In germline, CDR1 is MDHEN, CDR2 SYDVKM. The CDR3 has 14 residues. The V and J ends lost 6 bases and 4 bases respectively, with 12 bases between them. CDR3 region: CASRPQGVNEKLFF. The CDR3 region has the DNA TGTGCCAGCAGGCCACAGGGTGTTAATGAAAAACTGTTTTTT.

The chain carries TRBV6-5 and TRBJ2-1, with D uncertain. The CDR3 is 13 residues long. CDR1 and CDR2 from the germline V gene are MNHEY and SVGAGI. The ends were cut back, 0 bases at V and 3 bases at J, with 3 bases in the middle. In DNA form, the CDR3 reads TGTGCCAGCAGTTACTCGTACTACAATGAGCAGTTCTTC. Protein product: CASSYSYYNEQFF.

This clonotype came up a few times. The chain has TRBV6-5 and TRBJ1-6; D is possibly TRBD1 (6 bases). The V gene's germline CDR1 is MNHEY and CDR2 SVGAGI. CDR3 length equals 14 residues. Trimming stripped 7 bases from V and 3 bases from J, with 10 bases between. CDR3 in amino acids: CASKAGDYNSPLHF. The CDR3 nucleotides are TGTGCCAGCAAGGCAGGGGACTATAATTCACCCCTCCACTTT.

This clonotype has a handful of counts. The chain carries TRBV15 and TRBJ2-1; no firm D call. The V and J ends lost 0 bases and 2 bases respectively, with 8 bases between them. The CDR3 is 15 residues long. Germline CDR1 is LNHNV and CDR2 is YYDKDF (reference sequence). The CDR3 nucleotides read TGTGCCACCAGCAGAGATTTGGCCCCCTACAATGAGCAGTTCTTC. This codes for CATSRDLAPYNEQFF.

The V and J genes are TRBV28 and TRBJ2-3; no firm D call. Trimming pared 6 bases from V and 5 bases from J, leaving 12 bases between. The germline CDR1 and CDR2 sequences are MDHEN and SYDVKM. CDR3 length equals 13 residues. The CDR3 DNA sequence: TGTGCCAGCAGCCAACAATTGGAAGATACGCAGTATTTT. As protein: CASSQQLEDTQYF.

The rearrangement links TRBV2 to TRBJ2-1; D gene unclear. This CDR3 has 14 residues. CDR1 is SNHLY, CDR2 FYNNEI, per germline. V dropped 2 bases and J dropped 5 bases, with 10 bases sitting between them. The CDR3 reads CASSERSPDNEQFF. CDR3 coding DNA: TGTGCCAGCAGTGAACGTAGCCCAGACAATGAGCAGTTCTTC.

The sample holds a few counts of this clonotype. The rearrangement links TRBV7-8 to TRBJ2-1, with D perhaps TRBD2 (6 bases). This CDR3 comprises 15 residues. Trimming cost V 1 base and J 6 bases, with 13 bases left between them. CDR1 is SGHVS, CDR2 FQNEAQ, per germline. CDR3 protein: CASSLGLGWGNEQFF. CDR3 DNA: TGTGCCAGCAGCTTAGGACTAGGATGGGGCAATGAGCAGTTCTTC.